This T cell receptor beta chain was retrieved from a study of CD8+ T cells in alopecia areata. General observations from the study: Clonality in lesional scalp, especially alopecia totalis/universalis, exceeded that of normal scalp. With tofacitinib ongoing, many expanded lesional clones persisted in both scalp and blood. Sequencing of scalp samples also includes resident alphabeta T cells from normal skin.

Treatment given: oral pan-JAK inhibitor, 5-10 mg twice daily. CDR3 length equals 12 residues. V lost 3 bases to trimming and J lost 4 bases, with 4 bases between them. Germline values: CDR1 MNHNS, CDR2 SASEGT. Extracted from the samples, RNA was reverse transcribed into cDNA to serve as the sequencing template. Clones were sequenced by immunoSEQ multiplex PCR, and TCRdb holds only the in-frame ones, with some missing. The sample gives roughly 120,000 clones, 53% of which show up once; approximately 0.5% is in the top ten. As concerns this clone: The antigen remains undetermined.

The input for sequencing was CD4+ T cells sorted from blood, taken at week 4, from a patient treated with tofacitinib. The gene calls are TRBV6-1 and TRBJ2-1, with D unresolved. The receptor's source is a human donor with alopecia areata. The CDR3 loop reads CASSDWYNEQFF. As DNA, the CDR3 is TGTGCCAGCAGTGATTGGTACAATGAGCAGTTCTTC.